Sequencing of this TCR beta chain was carried out in a study of TIL therapy for anti-PD-1-resistant metastatic lung cancer. Study overall: By whole-exome sequencing, median non-synonymous tumor mutation burden was roughly 1.6 mutations per megabase. Broader study findings: Patients were highly selected, enriched for treatment-naive, never-smoker and oncogene-addicted cases.

In the case of this clone: Its antigen is undetermined.

This was the immunoSEQ v3 assay. Profiled with immunoSEQ multiplex PCR; TCRdb holds only in-frame clones, not every one. The profile shows around 55,000 clones, about 81% of them singletons. Germline assignment: CDR1 MNHEY and CDR2 SVGAGI. The CDR3 covers 16 residues. The ends were cut back, 2 bases at V and 1 base at J, with 12 bases in the middle. The time point denotes: pre-treatment sample, taken before nivolumab and TIL therapy. Stage 4 NSCLC adults joined between late 2017 and 2020. The source was blood, collected at baseline. The chain is built from TRBV6-5 and TRBJ1-3; weak D call: TRBD1 (6 bases). This clonotype was sampled from a person between 25 and 79 years old with non-small cell lung cancer. The CDR3 DNA reads TGTGCCAGCAGTTACACAGGGTTCCGATCTGGAAACACCATATATTTT. It encodes CASSYTGFRSGNTIYF.